This T cell receptor (beta chain) is from a study of human T cells and chemical hapten exposure. The study's findings and limits: Among expanded TCRs, significantly more large CDR3 similarity clusters formed than among controls.

Time point meaning: pre-sensitization, week 0. Treatment: therapeutic diphenylcyclopropenone sensitization with weekly scalp DPC. At least ten counts were recorded for this clonotype. Its antigen remains unidentified. The CDR3 spans 14 residues. Per the germline V gene, CDR1 is MDHEN and CDR2 is SYDVKM. Trimming at V came to 6 bases and at J to 6 bases, leaving 6 bases not matched to a gene. TCRdb re-derived calls from the RACE reads in MiXCR, one entry per CDR3 protein. The sample has tens of thousands of distinct CDR3 sequences; around 10% are singletons. The material sequenced was whole blood, taken in connection with sensitization to the hapten diphenylcyclopropenone (DPC). The gene calls are TRBV28 and TRBJ1-5, with 9 bases matching TRBD1. The TCR was taken from a man aged 40-49 years with alopecia areata. Some clones in this sample may be carry-over from other donors' samples. The CDR3 DNA is TGTGCCAGCAGGATAACAGGGGGCACTCAGCCCCAGCATTTT. This gives the protein CASRITGGTQPQHF.